A selection of T cell receptor beta chains follows, all from one sample in a study of CD8 T cells in ankylosing spondylitis. TCRdb redid the calling of the 5' RACE reads with MiXCR, one entry per CDR3 protein. The profile shows 150,000 to 200,000 distinct CDR3 sequences, about an eighth of them singletons. The sequencing input was blood, either unsorted or a sorted T cell fraction (not recorded which). Receptors originate from a female donor with ankylosing spondylitis or in good health (not recorded which). The CDR3 runs from the conserved cysteine through the conserved F or W. A D gene is named only where the DNA matches it firmly. Not all rows give a size; the values are once, few, many and, for expanded clones, a class.

v_gene: TRBV20-1
j_gene: TRBJ1-6
d_gene: TRBD1
abundance: many
CDR3nt: TGCAGTGCTAGAGTTCAGGGGGCCCTCTATAATTCACCCCTCCACTTT
CDR3aa: CSARVQGALYNSPLHF

v_gene: TRBV12-3/TRBV12-4
j_gene: TRBJ2-1
d_gene: NA
abundance: many
CDR3nt: TGTGCCAGCAGGACGCATGGCGGGATAGTCTCCTACAATGAGCAGTTCTTC
CDR3aa: CASRTHGGIVSYNEQFF

v_gene: TRBV5-1
j_gene: TRBJ1-1
d_gene: NA
abundance: many
CDR3nt: TGCGCCAGCAGCCGCGGACGAGAGCGCACTGAAGCTTTCTTT
CDR3aa: CASSRGRERTEAFF

v_gene: TRBV6-2/TRBV6-3
j_gene: TRBJ2-3
d_gene: TRBD2
abundance: many
CDR3nt: TGTGCCAGCAGTTACAGGGGCGCCGGGACTAGCGGGAGTCTTGTGCGCACAGATACGCAGTATTTT
CDR3aa: CASSYRGAGTSGSLVRTDTQYF

v_gene: TRBV5-1
j_gene: TRBJ2-7
d_gene: TRBD2
abundance: many
CDR3nt: TGCGCCAGCAGCTTGGGGACAACGGGGGGGTACGAGCAGTACTTC
CDR3aa: CASSLGTTGGYEQYF

v_gene: TRBV5-1
j_gene: TRBJ1-2
d_gene: NA
abundance: many
CDR3nt: TGCGCCAGCAGCTGGGGACACGTAGATGGCTACACCTTC
CDR3aa: CASSWGHVDGYTF

v_gene: TRBV11-2
j_gene: TRBJ2-3
d_gene: NA
abundance: few
CDR3nt: TGTGCCAGCAGTCAGGGGGGTAGCGGAGGGGCGGGAATAACAGATACGCAGTATTTT
CDR3aa: CASSQGGSGGAGITDTQYF

v_gene: TRBV20-1
j_gene: TRBJ2-1
d_gene: TRBD2
abundance: NA
CDR3nt: TGCAGTGCTAGAGATCTGATTAGCGGGGGGAGCTCCTACAATGAGCAGTTCTTC
CDR3aa: CSARDLISGGSSYNEQFF

v_gene: TRBV19
j_gene: TRBJ1-5
d_gene: NA
abundance: many
CDR3nt: TGTGCCAGTAGTATACGCAGGGGCCATAATCAGCCCCAGCATTTT
CDR3aa: CASSIRRGHNQPQHF

v_gene: TRBV30
j_gene: TRBJ1-1
d_gene: NA
abundance: NA
CDR3nt: TGTGCCTGGGCAAGGGTGGACACTGAAGCTTTCTTT
CDR3aa: CAWARVDTEAFF

v_gene: TRBV5-1
j_gene: TRBJ1-1
d_gene: NA
abundance: many
CDR3nt: TGCGCCAGCAGCTCAGGGAGCATGAACACTGAAGCTTTCTTT
CDR3aa: CASSSGSMNTEAFF

v_gene: TRBV12-3/TRBV12-4
j_gene: TRBJ2-5
d_gene: NA
abundance: many
CDR3nt: TGTGCCAGCCGCAGCCGACGGACCAAGACCCAGTACTTC
CDR3aa: CASRSRRTKTQYF

v_gene: TRBV7-9
j_gene: TRBJ2-1
d_gene: NA
abundance: many
CDR3nt: TGTGCCAGCAGCTATGATGGGACCTACAATGAGCAGTTCTTC
CDR3aa: CASSYDGTYNEQFF

v_gene: TRBV5-1
j_gene: TRBJ1-1
d_gene: TRBD1
abundance: many
CDR3nt: TGCGCCAGCGGGGGACAGGCCAACAAAGCTTTCTTT
CDR3aa: CASGGQANKAFF

v_gene: TRBV9
j_gene: TRBJ2-1
d_gene: NA
abundance: once
CDR3nt: TGTGCCAGCAGCACCTACGCTAGCCAGCAGTTCTTC
CDR3aa: CASSTYASQQFF

v_gene: TRBV5-1
j_gene: TRBJ2-1
d_gene: NA
abundance: many
CDR3nt: TGCGCCAGCAGCTACTCCCTTAAAGCCTCCTACAATGAGCAGTTCTTC
CDR3aa: CASSYSLKASYNEQFF

v_gene: TRBV5-1
j_gene: TRBJ2-7
d_gene: TRBD1
abundance: few
CDR3nt: TGCGCCAGCAGCTTGGTGTTCGGGACAGGGACCGAGCAGTACTTC
CDR3aa: CASSLVFGTGTEQYF

v_gene: TRBV6-1
j_gene: TRBJ1-5
d_gene: TRBD1
abundance: few
CDR3nt: TGTGCCAGCATCCCCGGACAGGGGGGCAATCAGCCCCAGCATTTT
CDR3aa: CASIPGQGGNQPQHF

v_gene: TRBV20-1
j_gene: TRBJ1-5
d_gene: NA
abundance: many
CDR3nt: TGCAGTGCTAGACCCTCTCGGGGGGCGTATAGCAATCAGCCCCAGCATTTT
CDR3aa: CSARPSRGAYSNQPQHF

v_gene: TRBV27
j_gene: TRBJ2-5
d_gene: TRBD2
abundance: NA
CDR3nt: TGTGCCAGCAGTTTGGGGGGCACTAGCGGGAGGCCGGGGGGGGAGACCCAGTACTTC
CDR3aa: CASSLGGTSGRPGGETQYF

v_gene: TRBV12-3/TRBV12-4
j_gene: TRBJ1-5
d_gene: NA
abundance: many
CDR3nt: TGTGCCAGCAGTTTAGGTCAGCCCCAGCATTTT
CDR3aa: CASSLGQPQHF

v_gene: TRBV28
j_gene: TRBJ1-1
d_gene: NA
abundance: few
CDR3nt: TGTGCCAGCAGTTCGCGGGGGAAGAGAACTGAAGCTTTCTTT
CDR3aa: CASSSRGKRTEAFF

v_gene: TRBV6-2/TRBV6-3
j_gene: TRBJ2-2
d_gene: NA
abundance: many
CDR3nt: TGTGCCAGCAGTTACTCGAAGTTTGGACCCGGGGAGCTGTTTTTT
CDR3aa: CASSYSKFGPGELFF

v_gene: TRBV24-1
j_gene: TRBJ2-1
d_gene: NA
abundance: many
CDR3nt: TGTGCCACCAGTGATTTGCCCCCGAGGGGAAGAGGGGAGCAGTTCTTC
CDR3aa: CATSDLPPRGRGEQFF

v_gene: TRBV12-3/TRBV12-4
j_gene: TRBJ1-2
d_gene: NA
abundance: many
CDR3nt: TGTGCCAGCAGTTCCAGATCCTCCGGGAACTATGGCTACACCTTC
CDR3aa: CASSSRSSGNYGYTF

v_gene: TRBV29-1
j_gene: TRBJ2-1
d_gene: TRBD2
abundance: many
CDR3nt: TGCAGCGGTTCCGGGACTAGCGGGAGAAATGAGCAGTTCTTC
CDR3aa: CSGSGTSGRNEQFF

v_gene: TRBV3-1
j_gene: TRBJ2-3
d_gene: TRBD2
abundance: NA
CDR3nt: TGTGCCAGCAGCCTCAGGACTAGCGGGAGGACAGATACGCAGTATTTT
CDR3aa: CASSLRTSGRTDTQYF

v_gene: TRBV20-1
j_gene: TRBJ2-1
d_gene: TRBD1
abundance: many
CDR3nt: TGCAGTGCTAGGCATCCCAGCGGGACAGGGCGGAACAATGAGCAGTTCTTC
CDR3aa: CSARHPSGTGRNNEQFF